Shown below are 20 T cell receptor beta chains from a single sample sequenced in a study of control samples from healthy donors and cancer patients. Measured with immunoSEQ multiplex PCR; TCRdb has only the in-frame clones, and not every one. The sample consists of around 140,000 clones, just under 90% of them appearing once. Sequencing was done on a sample of PBMCs. All receptors derive from a man aged 50-60 years with head and neck cancer.

The rearrangement joins TRBV28 to TRBJ1-3; the D gene is possibly TRBD1 (5 bases). The CDR3 runs to 13 residues. Germline values: CDR1 MDHEN, CDR2 SYDVKM. Trimming left V 3 bases short and J 5 bases short, with 8 bases between. The CDR3 loop is CASSLTERNTIYF. The CDR3 coding sequence is TGTGCCAGCAGTTTGACAGAAAGAAACACCATATATTTT. Full variable domain (remainder filled in from reference TRBV28 and TRBJ1-3): DVKVTQSSRYLVKRTGEKVFLECVQDMDHENMFWYRQDPGLGLRLIYFSYDVKMKEKGDIPEGYSVSREKKERFSLILESASTNQTSMYLCASSLTERNTIYFGEGSWLTVV.

This clone was recorded once. The chain is built from TRBV4-2 and TRBJ2-3, with 12 bases fitting TRBD2. Trimming cost V 9 bases and J 4 bases; bases outside gene matches: 5. There are 14 residues in the CDR3. Germline V CDR1 and CDR2: LGHNA, YNFKEQ. The CDR3 DNA sequence: TGTGCCAGTACTAGCGGGAGGCTCGCAGATACGCAGTATTTT. It is translated as CASTSGRLADTQYF.

This chain links TRBV6-5 with TRBJ1-1; D is undetermined. In germline, CDR1 is MNHEY, CDR2 SVGAGI. The CDR3 covers 11 residues. V shed 7 bases and J shed 5 bases, with 8 bases lying between them. The chain's CDR3 is CASTYATEAFF. CDR3 nucleotides: TGTGCCAGCACGTATGCAACTGAAGCTTTCTTT.

V gene TRBV5-4 combines with J gene TRBJ2-1; D may be TRBD2 (5 bases). Germline loops: CDR1 SGHNT, CDR2 YYREEE (reference sequence). The CDR3 extends over 12 amino acids. Trimming took off 4 bases at V and 8 bases at J, with 10 bases between the two ends. The CDR3 protein is CASSLPGDEQFF. The CDR3 DNA is TGTGCCAGCAGCCTACCCGGGGATGAGCAGTTCTTC.

V gene TRBV10-1 combines with J gene TRBJ2-1, with 10 bases identical to TRBD2. This CDR3 comprises 13 residues. Germline lookup yields CDR1 WNHNN and CDR2 SYGVQD (reference sequence). After removal of 7 bases from V and 7 bases from J, the junction contained 4 bases not matched to a gene. Here the CDR3 reads CASTLAGENEQFF. CDR3 DNA: TGCGCCAGCACGCTAGCGGGAGAAAATGAGCAGTTCTTC.

The V gene is TRBV7-3, the J gene TRBJ2-3; D remains unclear. Germline V gene data show CDR1 as SGHTA and CDR2 as FQGTGA. The CDR3 totals 13 residues. V was cut by 4 bases and J by 5 bases, with 10 bases left in between. This CDR3 is CASSSHARDTQYF. The CDR3 nucleotides read TGTGCCAGCAGCTCGCACGCTAGAGATACGCAGTATTTT.

The rearrangement joins TRBV12-3 or TRBV12-4 to TRBJ1-1; the match to TRBD1 covers 7 bases. The CDR3 contains 13 residues. The ends lost 5 bases at V and 4 bases at J; junction bases unmatched: 4. CDR3 residues: CASSLTGATEAFF. As DNA, the CDR3 is TGTGCCAGCAGTCTCACAGGGGCCACTGAAGCTTTCTTT.

J is TRBJ2-5 and V is TRBV14, with D unclear. CDR3 length equals 15 residues. Germline V gene sequence: CDR1 SGHDN, CDR2 FVKESK. Between the trimmed V and J ends, which lost 1 base and 4 bases, there was a span of 13 bases. CDR3 sequence (DNA): TGTGCCAGCAGCCAAGGATCAGTCTTGGGAGAGACCCAGTACTTC. Translating it yields CASSQGSVLGETQYF.

This chain joins TRBV27 and TRBJ2-7, with no clear D. The germline gives CDR1 MNHEY, CDR2 SMNVEV (reference sequence). V was shortened by 5 bases and J by 5 bases, with 10 bases between the two germline ends. The CDR3 spans 12 residues. The CDR3 DNA reads TGTGCCAGCAGTCCTACCTTGGACGAGCAGTACTTC. Protein sequence: CASSPTLDEQYF.

The V call is TRBV2, the J call TRBJ1-1; TRBD1 agrees at 8 bases. J was trimmed by 2 bases and V by 10 bases; bases with no gene match: 9. Germline V gene data show CDR1 as SNHLY and CDR2 as FYNNEI. The CDR3 length is 14 residues. CDR3 sequence: CATRNTGGNTEAFF. CDR3 in DNA: TGTGCCACTCGAAACACAGGGGGTAACACTGAAGCTTTCTTT.

The J gene is TRBJ1-1, the V gene TRBV18; a weak D match, TRBD1 (6 bases). The CDR3 consists of 14 residues. Germline CDR1 is KGHSH and CDR2 is LQKENI. V was cut by 1 base and J by 11 bases, with 17 bases left in between. CDR3 protein: CASSPLHQGSGAFF. The CDR3 DNA sequence: TGTGCCAGCTCACCACTTCATCAGGGGTCGGGTGCTTTCTTT.

The chain uses TRBV5-1 and TRBJ2-1; 10 positions agree with TRBD2. Trimming at V came to 2 bases and at J to 9 bases, leaving 8 bases not matched to a gene. CDR1 is SGHRS, CDR2 YFSETQ, per germline. CDR3 length: 15 amino acids. The CDR3 DNA reads TGCGCCAGCAGCTTTGCTAGCGGGGGTATTGGTGAGCAGTTCTTC. Translated: CASSFASGGIGEQFF.

This rearrangement joins TRBV19 to TRBJ2-1; 7 bases map to TRBD1. The CDR3 has 15 amino acids. V dropped 5 bases and J dropped 4; count of bases not matched to a gene: 8. The germline V gene encodes CDR1 LNHDA and CDR2 SQIVND (reference sequence). CDR3 protein: CASSSPGQVYNEQFF. In DNA, the CDR3 is TGTGCCAGTAGTTCGCCAGGACAGGTGTACAATGAGCAGTTCTTC. The full variable domain, completed using reference TRBV19 and TRBJ2-1, is DGGITQSPKYLFRKEGQNVTLSCEQNLNHDAMYWYRQDPGQGLRLIYYSQIVNDFQKGDIAEGYSVSREKKESFPLTVTSAQKNPTAFYLCASSSPGQVYNEQFFGPGTRLTVL.

The CDR3 nucleotides are TGTGCCAGCAGTTTCACCGGGGAGCTGTTTTTT. It translates to CASSFTGELFF. This chain connects TRBV28 to TRBJ2-2; D gene ambiguous. Germline CDR1 MDHEN, CDR2 SYDVKM. V was clipped by 3 bases and J by 4 bases, with 0 bases between them. The CDR3 sequence is 11 residues long.

The genes are TRBV2 and TRBJ1-5; tentative D call: TRBD1 (6 bases). The CDR3 is 15 residues long. Trimming left V 6 bases short and J 0 bases short, with 12 bases between. Germline CDR1 is SNHLY and CDR2 is FYNNEI. Here the CDR3 DNA reads TGTGCCAGCAGCCAAACAGGGAATAGCAATCAGCCCCAGCATTTT. It codes for CASSQTGNSNQPQHF. Full variable domain (remainder filled in from reference TRBV2 and TRBJ1-5): EPEVTQTPSHQVTQMGQEVILRCVPISNHLYFYWYRQILGQKVEFLVSFYNNEISEKSEIFDDQFSVERPDGSNFTLKIRSTKLEDSAMYFCASSQTGNSNQPQHFGDGTRLSIL.

The chain couples TRBV11-1 to TRBJ1-5; D might be TRBD1 (5 bases). The germline V gene encodes CDR1 SGHAT and CDR2 FQDESV (reference sequence). The V end was cut by 5 bases, the J end by 2 bases, with 10 bases between. The CDR3 is made up of 14 amino acids. CDR3 in DNA: TGTGCCAGCAGCCCCGGGGGTGGCAATCAGCCCCAGCATTTT. Translated, it gives CASSPGGGNQPQHF.

The chain carries TRBV27 and TRBJ2-1; a weak D match, TRBD2 (5 bases). CDR3 size: 17 residues. The germline V gene has CDR1 MNHEY and CDR2 SMNVEV (reference sequence). V was trimmed by 2 bases and J by 0 bases, leaving 14 bases between them. The CDR3 loop reads CASSLRGIQNSYNEQFF. CDR3 bases: TGTGCCAGCAGTTTAAGAGGGATCCAGAACTCCTACAATGAGCAGTTCTTC.

The rearrangement joins TRBV18 to TRBJ1-4; 9 bases map to TRBD1. CDR1 is KGHSH and CDR2 is LQKENI in the germline V gene. Trimming cost V 3 bases and J 6 bases; bases outside gene matches: 14. The CDR3 is 18 amino acids. CDR3 amino acids: CASSPLDPGTGSYEKLFF. The CDR3 coding sequence is TGTGCCAGCTCACCCCTTGACCCCGGGACAGGGTCTTATGAAAAACTGTTTTTT.

The rearrangement joins TRBV11-2 to TRBJ2-3; 11 bases are a match to TRBD2. Germline loops: CDR1 SGHAT, CDR2 FQNNGV. The CDR3 is 16 amino acids. Trimming cost V 5 bases and J 5 bases; bases outside gene matches: 9. In DNA, the CDR3 is TGTGCCAGCAGCCAACTACTAGCGGGAGAGGTAGATACGCAGTATTTT. This encodes CASSQLLAGEVDTQYF.

This clone was counted once. The rearrangement joins TRBV6-1 to TRBJ2-7; weak D call: TRBD2 (6 bases). CDR3 length equals 15 residues. Germline V gene data show CDR1 as MNHNS and CDR2 as SASEGT. The V and J ends lost 2 bases and 3 bases respectively, with 14 bases between them. This CDR3 is CASSENPQEGYEQYF. In nucleotides, the CDR3 is TGTGCCAGCAGTGAAAACCCGCAGGAGGGCTACGAGCAGTACTTC.